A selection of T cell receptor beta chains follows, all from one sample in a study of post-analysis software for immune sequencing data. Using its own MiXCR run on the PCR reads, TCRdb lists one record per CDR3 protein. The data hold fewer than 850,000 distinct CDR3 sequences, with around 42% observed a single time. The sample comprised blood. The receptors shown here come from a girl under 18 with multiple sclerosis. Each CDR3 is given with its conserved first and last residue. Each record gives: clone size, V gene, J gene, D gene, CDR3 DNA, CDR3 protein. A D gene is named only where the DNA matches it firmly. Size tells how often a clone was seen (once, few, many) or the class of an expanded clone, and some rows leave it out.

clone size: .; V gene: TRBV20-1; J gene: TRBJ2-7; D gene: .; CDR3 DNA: TGCAGTGCTAGGGCGATTACTGACCTAGGTGGCTACGAGCAGTACTTC; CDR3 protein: CSARAITDLGGYEQYF
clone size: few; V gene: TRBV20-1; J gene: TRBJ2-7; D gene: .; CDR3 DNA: TGCAGTGCTAGAGGACTAGTAACCTACGAGCAGTACTTC; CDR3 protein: CSARGLVTYEQYF
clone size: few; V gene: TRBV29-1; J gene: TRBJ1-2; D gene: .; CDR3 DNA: TGCAGCGTACCAAACGACAGAAACTATGGCTACACCTTC; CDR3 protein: CSVPNDRNYGYTF
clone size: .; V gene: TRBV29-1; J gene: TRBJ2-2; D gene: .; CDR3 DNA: TGCAGCGTTGTATCTGGGGTGGCGGGTCCCACCGGGGAGCTGTTTTTT; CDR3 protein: CSVVSGVAGPTGELFF
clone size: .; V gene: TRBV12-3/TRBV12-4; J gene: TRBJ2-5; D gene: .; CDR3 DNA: TGTGCCAGCAGTTTTATCTTAGAAGCGATGACTGTAAGCCAAGAGACCCAGTACTTC; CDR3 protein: CASSFILEAMTVSQETQYF
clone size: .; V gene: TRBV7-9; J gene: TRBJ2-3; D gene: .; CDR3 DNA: TGTGCCAGCAGCACCCTTAGCACAGATACGCAGTATTTT; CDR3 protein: CASSTLSTDTQYF
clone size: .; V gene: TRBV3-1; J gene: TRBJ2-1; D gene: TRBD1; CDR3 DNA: TGTGCCAGCAGCCTCCGGTGGGACAGGGGGCGGGATGAGCAGTTCTTC; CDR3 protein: CASSLRWDRGRDEQFF
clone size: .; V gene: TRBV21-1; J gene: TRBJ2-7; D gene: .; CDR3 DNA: TGTGCCAGGACAGGGGGCTACCCCTCCTACGAGCAGTACTTC; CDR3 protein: CARTGGYPSYEQYF
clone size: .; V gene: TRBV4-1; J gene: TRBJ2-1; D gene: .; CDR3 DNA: TGCGCCAGCAGCCAAGTGCGGGGAGAAAGGATCAATGAGCAGTTCTTC; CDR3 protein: CASSQVRGERINEQFF
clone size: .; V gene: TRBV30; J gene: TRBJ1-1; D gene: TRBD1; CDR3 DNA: TGTGCCTGGAGTGTGACAGGGGGGGGACCCGCTTTCTTT; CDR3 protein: CAWSVTGGGPAFF
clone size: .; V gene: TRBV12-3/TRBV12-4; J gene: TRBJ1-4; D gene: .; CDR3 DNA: TGTGCCAGCACACAAAGGGCTGATGAAAAACTGTTTTTT; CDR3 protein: CASTQRADEKLFF
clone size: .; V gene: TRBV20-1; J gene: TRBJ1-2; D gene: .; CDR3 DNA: TGCAGTGCTAGAGAGGGGGGTTTCTATGGCTACACCTTC; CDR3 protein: CSAREGGFYGYTF
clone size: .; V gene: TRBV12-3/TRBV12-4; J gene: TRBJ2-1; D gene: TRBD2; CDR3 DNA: TGTGCCAGCAGCTTAGCGGGAGGGCCCTCCTACAATGAGCAGTTCTTC; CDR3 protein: CASSLAGGPSYNEQFF
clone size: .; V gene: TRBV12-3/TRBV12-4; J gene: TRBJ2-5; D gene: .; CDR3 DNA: TGTGCCAGCAGTTTTGGGGATCGGGAGACCCAGTACTTC; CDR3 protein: CASSFGDRETQYF
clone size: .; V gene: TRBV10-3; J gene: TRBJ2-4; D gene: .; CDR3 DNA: TGTGCCATCAGTGAGTCGGGATCGAACATTCAGTACTTC; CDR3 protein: CAISESGSNIQYF
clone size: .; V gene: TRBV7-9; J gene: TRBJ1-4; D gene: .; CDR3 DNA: TGTGCCAGCAGCGGCCAGGGATTCCCAACTAATGAAAAACTGTTTTTT; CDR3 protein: CASSGQGFPTNEKLFF
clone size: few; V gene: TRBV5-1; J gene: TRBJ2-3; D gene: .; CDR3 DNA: TGCGCCAGCAGCTTGGAACAAGGGCCCCCCACAGATACGCAGTATTTT; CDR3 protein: CASSLEQGPPTDTQYF
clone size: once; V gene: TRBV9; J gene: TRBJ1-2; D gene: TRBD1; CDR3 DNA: TGTGCCAGCAGCGTGACGGACAGGGATGATTCCCCTGGCTACACCTTC; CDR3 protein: CASSVTDRDDSPGYTF
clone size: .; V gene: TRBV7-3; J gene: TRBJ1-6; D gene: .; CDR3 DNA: TGTGCCAGCAGCTCCACGGCAGGGGTTAATTCACCCCTCCACTTT; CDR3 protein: CASSSTAGVNSPLHF
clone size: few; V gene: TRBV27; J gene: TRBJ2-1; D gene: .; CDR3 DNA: TGTGCCAGCGGCTCGCCCCGATACAATGAGCAGTTCTTC; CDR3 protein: CASGSPRYNEQFF
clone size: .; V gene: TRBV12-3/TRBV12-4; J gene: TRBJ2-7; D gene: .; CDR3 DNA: TGTGCCAGCAGTTTGCAGAACTACGAGCAGTACTTC; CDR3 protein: CASSLQNYEQYF
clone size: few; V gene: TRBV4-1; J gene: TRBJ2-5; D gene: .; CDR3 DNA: TGCGCCAGCAGCCCGGGGGAGCAAGAGACCCAGTACTTC; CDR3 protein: CASSPGEQETQYF
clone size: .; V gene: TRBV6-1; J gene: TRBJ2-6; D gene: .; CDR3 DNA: TGTGCCAGCAGTGAGGGCCATTCCACTCTCTCTGGGGCCAACGTCCTGACTTTC; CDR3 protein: CASSEGHSTLSGANVLTF
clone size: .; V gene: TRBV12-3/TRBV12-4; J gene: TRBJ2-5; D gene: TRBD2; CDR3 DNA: TGTGCCAGCAGTATGACTAGCGGGAGGGAAGAGACCCAGTACTTC; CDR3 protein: CASSMTSGREETQYF
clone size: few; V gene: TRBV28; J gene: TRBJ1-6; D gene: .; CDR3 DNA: TGTGCCAGCAGAACCCCACTAGTAGAGGGAGGGGATTCACCCCTCCACTTT; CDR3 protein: CASRTPLVEGGDSPLHF
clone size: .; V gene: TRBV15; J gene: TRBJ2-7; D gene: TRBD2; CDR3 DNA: TGTGCCACCAGCAGAGAAAGGAGCGGGAGTAGCTACGAGCAGTACTTC; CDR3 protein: CATSRERSGSSYEQYF
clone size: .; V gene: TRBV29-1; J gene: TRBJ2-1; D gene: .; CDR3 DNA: TGCAGCGTTGGTAAGGATGAGCAGTTCTTC; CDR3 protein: CSVGKDEQFF
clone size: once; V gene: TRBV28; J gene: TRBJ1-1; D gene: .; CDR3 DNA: TGTGCCAGCAGTTGGGGGCACATGAACACTGAAGCTTTCTTT; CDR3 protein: CASSWGHMNTEAFF
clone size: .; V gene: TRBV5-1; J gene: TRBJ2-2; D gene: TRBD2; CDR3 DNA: TGCGCCAGCAGCTTGCCTAGCGGGAGTGGCACCGGGGAGCTGTTTTTT; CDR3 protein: CASSLPSGSGTGELFF
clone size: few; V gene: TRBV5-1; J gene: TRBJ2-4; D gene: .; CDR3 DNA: TGCGCCAGCAGCTTAGGGGGACCCAAAAACATTCAGTACTTC; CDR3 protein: CASSLGGPKNIQYF
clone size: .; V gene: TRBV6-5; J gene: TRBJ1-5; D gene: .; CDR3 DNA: TGTGCCAGCAGTTACACGGGGAATCAGCCCCAGCATTTT; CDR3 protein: CASSYTGNQPQHF
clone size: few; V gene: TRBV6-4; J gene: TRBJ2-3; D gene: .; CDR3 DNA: TGTGCCAGCAGTGAGGGTCGGAGCACAGATACGCAGTATTTT; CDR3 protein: CASSEGRSTDTQYF
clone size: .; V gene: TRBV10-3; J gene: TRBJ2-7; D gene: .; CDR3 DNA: TGTGCCATCAGTGAGTACGGGGGCCCGACCGGGGAGCAGTACTTC; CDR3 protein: CAISEYGGPTGEQYF
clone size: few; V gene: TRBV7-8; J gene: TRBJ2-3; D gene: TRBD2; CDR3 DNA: TGTGCCAGCAGCTTTAGCGGGACTCCGTCAGATACGCAGTATTTT; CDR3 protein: CASSFSGTPSDTQYF
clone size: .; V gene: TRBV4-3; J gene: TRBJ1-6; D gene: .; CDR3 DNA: TGCGCCAGCAGCCAAGCTCGGGGGGATCTCCACTTT; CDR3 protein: CASSQARGDLHF
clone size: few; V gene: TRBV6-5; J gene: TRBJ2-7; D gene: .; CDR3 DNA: TGTGCCAGCAGTTACTCCGGGACTCCTAACTACGAGCAGTACTTC; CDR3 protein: CASSYSGTPNYEQYF
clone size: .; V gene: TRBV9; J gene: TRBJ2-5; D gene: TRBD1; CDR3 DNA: TGTGCCAGCAGCGACTACGGACAGGGAAGGGCCCAAGAGACCCAGTACTTC; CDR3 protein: CASSDYGQGRAQETQYF
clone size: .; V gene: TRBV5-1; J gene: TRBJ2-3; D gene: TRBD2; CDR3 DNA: TGCGCCAGCAGCTTGGGACTAGCGGGAGACCCCCCAGATACGCAGTATTTT; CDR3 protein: CASSLGLAGDPPDTQYF
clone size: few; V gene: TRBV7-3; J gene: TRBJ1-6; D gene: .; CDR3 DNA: TGTGCCAGCAGCCCCCCCCTCCACTTT; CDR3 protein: CASSPPLHF
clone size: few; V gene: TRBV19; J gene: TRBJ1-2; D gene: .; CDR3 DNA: TGTGCCACCGGCTATGGCTACACCTTC; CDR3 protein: CATGYGYTF
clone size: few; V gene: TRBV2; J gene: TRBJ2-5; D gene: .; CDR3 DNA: TGTGCCAGCAGAGCCGGGACCCAACAAGAGACCCAGTACTTC; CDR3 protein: CASRAGTQQETQYF
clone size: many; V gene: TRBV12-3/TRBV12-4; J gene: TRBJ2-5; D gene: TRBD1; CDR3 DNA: TGTGCCAGCAGTCTTGCCGGGACAGAAGAGACCCAGTACTTC; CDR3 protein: CASSLAGTEETQYF